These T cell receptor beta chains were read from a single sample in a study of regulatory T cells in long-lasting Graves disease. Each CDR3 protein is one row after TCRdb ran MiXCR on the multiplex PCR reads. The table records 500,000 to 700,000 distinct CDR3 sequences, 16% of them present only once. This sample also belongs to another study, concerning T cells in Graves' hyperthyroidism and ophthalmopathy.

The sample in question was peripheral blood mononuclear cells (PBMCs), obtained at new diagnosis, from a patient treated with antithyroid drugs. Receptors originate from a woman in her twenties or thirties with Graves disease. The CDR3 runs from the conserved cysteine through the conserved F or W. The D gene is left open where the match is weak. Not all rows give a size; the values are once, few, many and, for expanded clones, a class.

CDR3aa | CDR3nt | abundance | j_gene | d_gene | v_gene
CAWSLAWGQAVLYEQYF | TGTGCCTGGAGTCTCGCTTGGGGACAGGCAGTTCTATACGAGCAGTACTTC | . | TRBJ2-7 | TRBD1 | TRBV30
CASSQQGSAGELFF | TGTGCCAGTTCCCAACAGGGATCAGCCGGGGAGCTGTTTTTT | few | TRBJ2-2 | . | TRBV19
CASSFGQPNTEAFF | TGTGCCAGCAGTTTCGGACAGCCGAACACTGAAGCTTTCTTT | . | TRBJ1-1 | . | TRBV27
CASTHGEAYNSPLHF | TGTGCCAGCACCCACGGGGAGGCCTATAATTCACCCCTCCACTTT | many | TRBJ1-6 | . | TRBV2
CASSAPYNEQFF | TGTGCCAGCAGCGCCCCATACAATGAGCAGTTCTTC | . | TRBJ2-1 | . | TRBV6-1
CSARELSSPEINTEAFF | TGCAGTGCTAGAGAATTGTCTAGTCCCGAAATTAACACTGAAGCTTTCTTT | many | TRBJ1-1 | . | TRBV20-1
CASSSAGGPGETQYF | TGTGCCAGCAGCTCAGCGGGAGGGCCCGGAGAGACCCAGTACTTC | few | TRBJ2-5 | TRBD2 | TRBV7-3
CASRVDRGTRNEKLFF | TGTGCCAGCAGAGTGGACAGAGGGACCCGTAATGAAAAACTGTTTTTT | many | TRBJ1-4 | . | TRBV27
CASSLAGKMSNQPQHF | TGTGCCAGCAGTTTAGCGGGGAAGATGAGCAATCAGCCCCAGCATTTT | . | TRBJ1-5 | . | TRBV12-3/TRBV12-4
CASSPPGAATYEQYF | TGTGCCAGCAGTCCCCCTGGGGCCGCCACCTACGAGCAGTACTTC | many | TRBJ2-7 | . | TRBV28
CASNRREGYGYTF | TGTGCCAGCAATAGGAGGGAGGGCTATGGCTACACCTTC | many | TRBJ1-2 | . | TRBV6-1
CSARQGKSPLHF | TGCAGTGCTCGACAGGGAAAATCACCCCTCCACTTT | . | TRBJ1-6 | TRBD1 | TRBV20-1
CASPGTPGAEAFF | TGTGCCAGCCCCGGGACTCCAGGGGCTGAAGCTTTCTTT | many | TRBJ1-1 | . | TRBV7-9
CSARDLVYYEQYF | TGCAGTGCTAGAGATTTAGTCTACTACGAGCAGTACTTC | few | TRBJ2-7 | . | TRBV20-1
CASSLRFSGNTIYF | TGTGCCAGCAGTTTAAGATTCTCTGGAAACACCATATATTTT | many | TRBJ1-3 | . | TRBV12-3/TRBV12-4
CSARDRRRERGLYEQYF | TGCAGTGCTAGAGATCGAAGGCGGGAGAGGGGTCTCTACGAGCAGTACTTC | . | TRBJ2-7 | TRBD2 | TRBV20-1
CSAAQVAGGPYETQYF | TGCAGTGCTGCCCAGGTAGCGGGAGGGCCTTATGAGACCCAGTACTTC | many | TRBJ2-5 | TRBD2 | TRBV20-1
CASSQGIGRETQHF | TGTGCCAGCAGCCAAGGAATCGGGCGAGAGACCCAGCATTTT | many | TRBJ1-5 | . | TRBV14
CASSTRSGSKADTQYF | TGTGCCAGTAGTACCCGTAGCGGGAGCAAGGCAGATACGCAGTATTTT | . | TRBJ2-3 | TRBD2 | TRBV19
CASSQDWPDTQYF | TGTGCCAGCAGCCAAGATTGGCCAGATACGCAGTATTTT | few | TRBJ2-3 | . | TRBV4-2
CASSAGTTGANVLTF | TGTGCCAGCAGCGCCGGGACTACCGGGGCCAACGTCCTGACTTTC | many | TRBJ2-6 | TRBD2 | TRBV2
CASRRTGTNSGELFF | TGTGCCAGCAGAAGGACAGGGACGAATTCCGGGGAGCTGTTTTTT | . | TRBJ2-2 | TRBD1 | TRBV6-2/TRBV6-3
CASRPDTRRSPLHF | TGTGCCAGCAGGCCGGACACCCGTCGTTCACCCCTCCACTTT | few | TRBJ1-6 | . | TRBV28
CAIKAEVGNTIYF | TGTGCCATCAAAGCAGAGGTTGGAAACACCATATATTTT | few | TRBJ1-3 | . | TRBV10-3
CASQRGGNSYEQYF | TGTGCCAGTCAGCGCGGGGGTAATTCCTACGAGCAGTACTTC | few | TRBJ2-7 | TRBD2 | TRBV19
CASSLAGGGYSPLHF | TGTGCCAGCAGTTTAGCAGGGGGCGGATATTCACCCCTCCACTTT | many | TRBJ1-6 | TRBD1 | TRBV28
CASSQDWSNSPLHF | TGTGCCAGCAGCCAAGACTGGAGTAATTCACCCCTCCACTTT | few | TRBJ1-6 | . | TRBV6-2/TRBV6-3
CASSPSGIAEQYF | TGTGCCAGCAGTCCAAGCGGGATCGCCGAGCAGTACTTC | . | TRBJ2-7 | TRBD2 | TRBV6-1
CASSLIGRSDNEQFF | TGTGCCAGCAGCTTAATCGGGAGGTCGGACAATGAGCAGTTCTTC | . | TRBJ2-1 | TRBD2 | TRBV7-2
CASSAWTGGNQPQHF | TGTGCCAGCAGTGCATGGACAGGGGGCAATCAGCCCCAGCATTTT | many | TRBJ1-5 | TRBD1 | TRBV2
CASSFQGTNTEAFF | TGTGCCAGCAGCTTCCAGGGGACAAACACTGAAGCTTTCTTT | many | TRBJ1-1 | . | TRBV11-2
CSARDNGNSIYF | TGCAGTGCTAGAGATAATGGAAACTCCATATATTTT | . | TRBJ1-3 | . | TRBV20-1
CASSLNVHTEAFF | TGTGCCAGCAGCTTAAATGTTCACACTGAAGCTTTCTTT | many | TRBJ1-1 | . | TRBV11-3
CASSIAFRGDGAFF | TGTGCCAGCAGCATCGCGTTTCGAGGGGATGGGGCTTTCTTT | many | TRBJ1-1 | . | TRBV11-2
CASSTASLATDTQYF | TGTGCCAGTAGTACCGCATCACTAGCGACAGATACGCAGTATTTT | . | TRBJ2-3 | TRBD2 | TRBV19
CASSLDVGLAGGPNEQFF | TGTGCCAGCAGCTTAGATGTTGGACTAGCGGGAGGCCCTAATGAGCAGTTCTTC | . | TRBJ2-1 | TRBD2 | TRBV7-2
CSALALLGGQETQYF | TGCAGTGCTTTGGCCCTGCTGGGGGGTCAAGAGACCCAGTACTTC | . | TRBJ2-5 | . | TRBV20-1
CASSGQANTEAFF | TGTGCCAGCTCAGGACAGGCGAACACTGAAGCTTTCTTT | many | TRBJ1-1 | TRBD1 | TRBV18
CASSYKGGAANSYEQYF | TGTGCCAGCAGTTACAAAGGCGGGGCAGCGAACTCCTACGAGCAGTACTTC | . | TRBJ2-7 | . | TRBV6-9
CAIRVEVAGGTGELFF | TGTGCCATTAGAGTGGAGGTAGCGGGAGGAACCGGGGAGCTGTTTTTT | many | TRBJ2-2 | TRBD2 | TRBV19
CASSLQGWQPQHF | TGTGCCAGCAGTTTACAGGGCTGGCAGCCCCAGCATTTT | many | TRBJ1-5 | . | TRBV27
CASMGGGALATDTQYF | TGTGCCAGCATGGGCGGGGGGGCCCTAGCCACAGATACGCAGTATTTT | many | TRBJ2-3 | TRBD2 | TRBV6-2/TRBV6-3
CAWSSQGGDGYTF | TGTGCCTGGAGTTCTCAGGGTGGCGATGGCTACACCTTC | few | TRBJ1-2 | . | TRBV30
CASSSRGPHEQYF | TGTGCCAGCAGTTCCAGGGGACCGCACGAGCAGTACTTC | few | TRBJ2-7 | . | TRBV28
CASSLGTPSGYEQYF | TGTGCCAGCAGCTTAGGAACCCCATCAGGCTACGAGCAGTACTTC | many | TRBJ2-7 | . | TRBV11-2
CASSVRQGTTGEQYF | TGTGCCAGCAGCGTACGACAGGGGACCACTGGCGAGCAGTACTTC | few | TRBJ2-7 | TRBD1 | TRBV9